The rows below give T cell receptor beta chains drawn from one sample of a study of T cell responses to AZD1222 COVID-19 vaccine. The protocol was immunoSEQ multiplex PCR, while the TCRdb copy is restricted to in-frame clones and leaves out a portion. The sample has about 170,000 clones, about nine tenths seen once; the top ten hold roughly 2.5%. The material sequenced was peripheral blood, taken on day 0 of AZD1222 vaccination. These receptors were collected from an adult in good health. The CDR3 runs from the conserved cysteine through the conserved F or W. Each record gives: clone size, D gene, V gene, J gene, CDR3 protein, CDR3 DNA. The D gene is left open where the match is weak. Rows give clone size only sometimes, using once, few, many, or a class for an expanded clone.

.,.,TRBV28,TRBJ2-7,CASKNVGTNYEQYF,TGTGCCAGCAAAAACGTGGGGACCAACTACGAGCAGTACTTC
.,.,TRBV24-1,TRBJ2-7,CATSDPTVRAGQYF,TGTGCCACCAGTGACCCGACAGTAAGGGCTGGGCAGTACTTC
.,TRBD2,TRBV5-1,TRBJ2-7,CASSLAQMAGDSYEQYF,TGCGCCAGCAGCTTGGCCCAGATGGCGGGAGATTCCTACGAGCAGTACTTC
.,TRBD2,TRBV5-1,TRBJ2-7,CASSSSGNYEQYF,TGCGCCAGCAGCTCTAGCGGAAACTACGAGCAGTACTTC
.,.,TRBV12-3/TRBV12-4,TRBJ2-2,CASSFPVSGELFF,TGTGCCAGCAGTTTCCCGGTGTCAGGGGAGCTGTTTTTT
.,TRBD1,TRBV19,TRBJ1-5,CASRDDRGSNQPQHF,TGTGCCAGTAGAGACGACAGGGGAAGCAATCAGCCCCAGCATTTT
.,.,TRBV19,TRBJ1-2,CATNFPGHSLNYGYTF,TGTGCCACCAATTTTCCGGGACACTCTCTCAACTATGGCTACACCTTC
.,.,TRBV19,TRBJ1-1,CASSDQVNTEAFF,TGTGCCAGTAGTGACCAAGTGAACACTGAAGCTTTCTTT
.,TRBD1,TRBV5-1,TRBJ1-1,CASSLIGGGLTEAFF,TGCGCCAGCAGCTTGATAGGGGGCGGACTCACTGAAGCTTTCTTT
.,.,TRBV5-5,TRBJ1-5,CASAATVSLNQPQHF,TGTGCCAGCGCAGCGACAGTGTCTCTAAATCAGCCCCAGCATTTT
.,.,TRBV13,TRBJ2-7,CASSSRTVTYEQYF,TGTGCCAGCAGTTCCCGGACTGTCACCTACGAGCAGTACTTC
.,.,TRBV19,TRBJ1-2,CASSTRTYGYTF,TGTGCCAGTAGCACGAGGACCTATGGCTACACCTTC
once,.,TRBV30,TRBJ1-1,CAWSEGNTEAFF,TGTGCCTGGAGTGAGGGGAACACTGAAGCTTTCTTT
.,.,TRBV27,TRBJ1-2,CASSPGRNYGYTF,TGTGCCAGCTCTCCGGGACGTAACTATGGCTACACCTTC
.,TRBD1,TRBV7-9,TRBJ2-7,CASSPDRMDLRF,TGTGCCAGCAGCCCGGACAGGATGGATCTCCGCTTC
.,TRBD1,TRBV5-1,TRBJ1-1,CASSGTGSGTEAFF,TGCGCCAGCAGCGGGACAGGGTCTGGGACTGAAGCTTTCTTT
.,.,TRBV7-2,TRBJ2-2,CASSYGVNTGELFF,TGTGCCAGCAGCTATGGGGTGAACACCGGGGAGCTGTTTTTT
.,.,TRBV5-6,TRBJ1-5,CASSLRGGQSNQPQHF,TGTGCCAGCAGCTTAAGGGGGGGGCAGAGCAATCAGCCCCAGCATTTT
.,.,TRBV3-1/TRBV3-2,TRBJ2-1,CASSPHPARVGNEQFF,TGTGCCAGCAGCCCCCATCCAGCTAGGGTTGGTAATGAGCAGTTCTTC
.,TRBD1,TRBV19,TRBJ1-3,CARRDRGFSGNTIYF,TGTGCCAGGAGGGACAGGGGTTTCTCTGGAAACACCATATATTTT
.,.,TRBV2,TRBJ2-1,CASSELRSRYSEQFF,TGTGCCAGCAGTGAACTGCGGTCCCGCTATTCTGAGCAGTTCTTC
.,.,TRBV25-1,TRBJ1-4,CASSVWEESEKLFF,TGTGCCAGCAGTGTGTGGGAGGAAAGTGAAAAACTGTTTTTT
.,.,TRBV19,TRBJ2-5,CASSVYGLSQETQYF,TGTGCCAGTAGTGTATACGGACTATCACAAGAGACCCAGTACTTC
.,.,TRBV28,TRBJ2-7,CASRTAGSPKDYEQYF,TGTGCCAGCAGGACCGCAGGGTCACCCAAAGATTACGAGCAGTACTTC
.,TRBD2,TRBV2,TRBJ2-2,CAIRGLAGAANTGELFF,TGTGCCATTCGGGGACTAGCGGGGGCCGCGAACACCGGGGAGCTGTTTTTT
.,.,TRBV7-6,TRBJ1-4,CASSPGGFGEKLFF,TGTGCCAGCAGCCCGGGAGGTTTTGGTGAAAAACTGTTTTTT
.,.,TRBV10-3,TRBJ2-7,CAISDLDVYEQYF,TGTGCCATCAGTGACCTGGACGTTTACGAGCAGTACTTC
few,.,TRBV30,TRBJ2-7,CAWIQGGRSPYEQYF,TGTGCCTGGATCCAGGGGGGGAGGAGCCCCTACGAGCAGTACTTC
.,.,TRBV20-1,TRBJ2-7,CSARPWDEQYF,TGCAGTGCTCGCCCTTGGGACGAGCAGTACTTC
.,TRBD1,TRBV19,TRBJ1-6,CASSNQGAFGSPLHF,TGTGCCAGTAGTAACCAGGGGGCCTTTGGTTCACCCCTCCACTTT
once,.,TRBV3-1/TRBV3-2,TRBJ2-2,CASSQDPLARTGELFF,TGTGCCAGCAGCCAAGATCCCCTAGCCCGGACCGGGGAGCTGTTTTTT
.,.,TRBV28,TRBJ1-5,CASSFPQDNQPQHF,TGTGCCAGCAGTTTCCCACAGGACAATCAGCCCCAGCATTTT
.,TRBD1,TRBV9,TRBJ2-7,CASSRRDRASYEQYF,TGTGCCAGCAGCAGAAGGGACAGGGCTTCCTACGAGCAGTACTTC
.,.,TRBV19,TRBJ2-2,CASSIGSTGELFF,TGTGCCAGTAGTATTGGTAGCACCGGGGAGCTGTTTTTT
.,TRBD1,TRBV3-1/TRBV3-2,TRBJ2-2,CASSLRTGPGELFF,TGTGCCAGCAGCCTACGGACAGGGCCCGGGGAGCTGTTTTTT
.,TRBD2,TRBV7-9,TRBJ2-1,CASSPHISGRANEQFF,TGTGCCAGCAGCCCCCATATTAGCGGGAGGGCCAATGAGCAGTTCTTC
.,.,TRBV27,TRBJ1-4,CASSLGYGTSTNEKLFF,TGTGCCAGCAGTTTAGGTTACGGGACCTCAACTAATGAAAAACTGTTTTTT
.,.,TRBV6-1,TRBJ1-3,CASSPWRSSGNTIYF,TGTGCCAGCAGTCCCTGGCGGAGCTCTGGAAACACCATATATTTT
.,TRBD2,TRBV6-5,TRBJ2-1,CASSRPSGKNNEQFF,TGTGCCAGCAGTCGCCCAAGCGGGAAGAACAATGAGCAGTTCTTC
once,.,TRBV11-2,TRBJ1-2,CASSLGQYYGYTF,TGTGCCAGCAGCTTAGGACAGTACTATGGCTACACCTTC
.,.,TRBV18,TRBJ2-3,CASSPGNTDTQYF,TGTGCCAGCTCACCCGGGAACACAGATACGCAGTATTTT
.,TRBD1,TRBV5-4,TRBJ1-2,CASSPRLGTGDGYTF,TGTGCCAGCAGCCCCAGACTCGGGACAGGGGATGGCTACACCTTC
.,.,TRBV16,TRBJ2-2,CASTGPPAGTGELFF,TGTGCCAGCACCGGGCCCCCGGCGGGCACCGGGGAGCTGTTTTTT
.,.,TRBV7-6,TRBJ2-7,CASSQGQGTGYEQYF,TGTGCCAGCAGCCAGGGGCAGGGTACAGGCTACGAGCAGTACTTC
.,.,TRBV6-4,TRBJ1-1,CPHPRSEGDGTVRNTEAFF,TGTCCCCATCCGAGGTCGGAGGGAGATGGAACAGTTAGGAACACTGAAGCTTTCTTT
.,.,TRBV6-6,TRBJ1-1,CATLWDGGDTEAFF,TGTGCCACTTTGTGGGACGGGGGCGACACTGAAGCTTTCTTT
.,.,TRBV21-1,TRBJ2-7,CASRTSGTGYEQYF,TGTGCCAGCAGGACCTCTGGGACAGGGTACGAGCAGTACTTC
.,.,TRBV11-2,TRBJ1-2,CASIAHLRSDYGYTF,TGTGCCAGCATCGCGCACCTGCGGTCGGACTATGGCTACACCTTC
.,TRBD2,TRBV27,TRBJ2-5,CASSLSLLAGGPGETQYF,TGTGCCAGCAGTTTATCCCTCCTAGCGGGAGGGCCTGGGGAGACCCAGTACTTC
.,TRBD2,TRBV6-5,TRBJ2-7,CASSRREANYEQYF,TGTGCCAGCAGTAGGCGGGAGGCAAACTACGAGCAGTACTTC